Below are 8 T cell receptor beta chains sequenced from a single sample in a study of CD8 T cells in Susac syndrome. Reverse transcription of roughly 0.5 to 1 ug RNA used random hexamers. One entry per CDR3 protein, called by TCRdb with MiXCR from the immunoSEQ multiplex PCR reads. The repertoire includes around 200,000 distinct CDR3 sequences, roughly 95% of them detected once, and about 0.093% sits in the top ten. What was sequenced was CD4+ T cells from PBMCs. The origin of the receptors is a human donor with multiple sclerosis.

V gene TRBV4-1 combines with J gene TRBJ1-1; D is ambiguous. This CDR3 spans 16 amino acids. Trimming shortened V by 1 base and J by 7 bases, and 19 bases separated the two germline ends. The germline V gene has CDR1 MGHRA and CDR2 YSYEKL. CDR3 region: CASSQGPWRLKVEAFF. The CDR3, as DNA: TGCGCCAGCAGCCAAGGCCCCTGGCGGCTGAAGGTTGAAGCTTTCTTT.

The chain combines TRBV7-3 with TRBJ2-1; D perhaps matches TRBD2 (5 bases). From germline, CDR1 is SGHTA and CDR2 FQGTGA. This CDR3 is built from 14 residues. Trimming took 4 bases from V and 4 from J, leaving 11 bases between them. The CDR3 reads CASSSAGVYNEQFF. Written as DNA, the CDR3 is TGTGCCAGCAGCTCCGCCGGGGTATACAATGAGCAGTTCTTC.

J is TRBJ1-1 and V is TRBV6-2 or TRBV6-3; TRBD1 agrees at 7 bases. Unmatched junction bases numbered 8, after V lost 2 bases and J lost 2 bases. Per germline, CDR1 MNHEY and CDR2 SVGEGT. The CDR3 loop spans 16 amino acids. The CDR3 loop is CASSYPPGGSNTEAFF. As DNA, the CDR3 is TGTGCCAGCAGTTACCCTCCAGGGGGTAGTAACACTGAAGCTTTCTTT.

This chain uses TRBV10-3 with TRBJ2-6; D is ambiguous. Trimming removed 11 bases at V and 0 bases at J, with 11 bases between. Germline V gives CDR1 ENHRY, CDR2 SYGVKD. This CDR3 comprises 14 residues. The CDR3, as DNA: TGTGCCGGGGATGCAAACTCTGGGGCCAACGTCCTGACTTTC. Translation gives CAGDANSGANVLTF.

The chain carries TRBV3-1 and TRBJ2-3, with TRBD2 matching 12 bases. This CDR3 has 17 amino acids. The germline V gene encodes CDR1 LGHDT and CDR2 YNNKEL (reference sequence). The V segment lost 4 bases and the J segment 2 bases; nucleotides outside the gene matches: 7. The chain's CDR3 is CASSLRRTSGDTDTQYF. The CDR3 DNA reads TGTGCCAGCAGCCTACGCCGGACTAGCGGGGACACAGATACGCAGTATTTT.

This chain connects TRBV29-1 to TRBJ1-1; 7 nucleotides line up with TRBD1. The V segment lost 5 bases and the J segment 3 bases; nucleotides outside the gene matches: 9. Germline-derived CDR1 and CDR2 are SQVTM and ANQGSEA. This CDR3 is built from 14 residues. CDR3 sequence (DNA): TGCAGCGTTAATTCAGGGGGGCACGACACTGAAGCTTTCTTT. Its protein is CSVNSGGHDTEAFF.

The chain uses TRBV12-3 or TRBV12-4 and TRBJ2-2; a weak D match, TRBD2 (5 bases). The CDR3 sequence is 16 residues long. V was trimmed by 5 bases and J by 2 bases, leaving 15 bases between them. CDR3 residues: CASSPHSRGNTGELFF. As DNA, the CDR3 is TGTGCCAGCAGTCCCCACTCCCGGGGAAACACCGGGGAGCTGTTTTTT.

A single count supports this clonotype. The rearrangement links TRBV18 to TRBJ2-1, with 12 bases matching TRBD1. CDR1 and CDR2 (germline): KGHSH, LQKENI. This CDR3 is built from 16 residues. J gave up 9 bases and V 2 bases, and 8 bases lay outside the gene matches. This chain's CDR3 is CASSPGTGGSGGEQFF. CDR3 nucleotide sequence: TGTGCCAGCTCACCAGGGACAGGGGGCTCAGGGGGTGAGCAGTTCTTC.